This entry is about one T cell receptor (beta chain). Its antigen is still unknown. The data are from a study of human thymus T cells. Study-level findings and limits: Related work found strong thymic repertoire overlap between unrelated individuals. Thymic and blood repertoires appeared to show biased V and J gene usage.

The CDR3 is 15 residues long. The V gene's germline CDR1 is SEHNR and CDR2 FQNEAQ (reference sequence). V was trimmed by 1 base and J by 3 bases, leaving 9 bases between them. Resections were taken during corrective heart surgery, and the thymus tissue came from these. Healthy Finnish infants having corrective surgery for congenital heart defects served as donors. Libraries were prepared by immunoSEQ multiplex PCR; TCRdb keeps only in-frame clonotypes and omits some of them. Of roughly 130,000 clones listed, around 95% are singletons. The V call is TRBV7-9, the J call TRBJ2-2; the D call may be TRBD1 or TRBD2 (5 bases each). The sequence was collected from a boy younger than two with a congenital heart defect but otherwise immunologically healthy. Sequencing was carried out using thymus tissue. CDR3 loop: CASSLEGTDTGELFF. The CDR3 DNA reads TGTGCCAGCAGCTTAGAGGGGACGGACACCGGGGAGCTGTTTTTT.